One and the same sample provided the 30 T cell receptor beta chains below, sequenced in a study of response to subunit inactivated influenza vaccine. TCRdb re-called the RT-PCR reads with MiXCR, one entry per CDR3 protein. The sample lists around 530,000 distinct CDR3 sequences; roughly 12% were seen once. The specimen comprised PBMCs from blood, sampled on the day of vaccination. These receptors were obtained from a man aged 50-60 years who received an inactivated influenza vaccine.

This clonotype was counted only a few times. The rearrangement links TRBV12-3 or TRBV12-4 to TRBJ2-2; TRBD1 matches at 10 bases. With 4 bases clipped from V and 5 bases from J, the junction kept 7 bases outside the gene matches. This CDR3 region has 16 residues. CDR3 in amino acids: CASSSTTGGRTGELFF. The CDR3 DNA is TGTGCCAGCAGTTCAACGACAGGGGGCAGGACCGGGGAGCTGTTTTTT.

This clonotype was counted many times. The chain couples TRBV4-1 to TRBJ1-5; no definite D call. V was cut by 0 bases and J by 7 bases, with 7 bases left in between. Per the germline V gene, CDR1 is MGHRA and CDR2 is YSYEKL. The length of the CDR3 is 13 residues. The CDR3 protein is CASSQDDAQPQHF. Written as DNA, the CDR3 is TGCGCCAGCAGCCAAGATGACGCCCAGCCCCAGCATTTT.

This clonotype was counted a few times. This chain joins TRBV7-8 and TRBJ2-1; D gene uncertain. The CDR3 length is 16 residues. The germline gives CDR1 SGHVS, CDR2 FQNEAQ. V was clipped by 1 base and J by 6 bases, with 16 bases between them. The CDR3 DNA is TGTGCCAGCAGCTTAGATCCTGGGGTTGGCACCAATGAGCAGTTCTTC. This translates into CASSLDPGVGTNEQFF.

The V gene is TRBV7-2, the J gene TRBJ2-1, with D uncertain. The CDR3 contains 16 residues. In germline, CDR1 is SGHTA, CDR2 FQGNSA. Trimming shortened V by 4 bases and J by 0 bases, and 13 bases separated the two germline ends. In DNA form, the CDR3 reads TGTGCCAGCAGCTCCCATCCGACGAGCTCCTACAATGAGCAGTTCTTC. It is translated as CASSSHPTSSYNEQFF.

The rearrangement joins TRBV4-3 to TRBJ2-3; no reliable D call. Trimming took off 1 base at V and 8 bases at J, with 16 bases between the two ends. This CDR3 spans 15 amino acids. Germline assignment: CDR1 LGHNA and CDR2 YSLEER. As DNA, the CDR3 is TGCGCCAGCAGCCAAGGGGGTAGGGCATCGGGTACGCAGTATTTT. Amino acids: CASSQGGRASGTQYF.

This clonotype was counted a few times. The CDR3 DNA follows: TGTGCCAGCAGGTGGGGGACTAGTTCCGAGCAGTACTTC. This codes for CASRWGTSSEQYF. V usage is TRBV12-3 or TRBV12-4 and J usage is TRBJ2-7, with 8 nucleotides matching TRBD2. The J segment lost 6 bases and the V segment lost 6 bases, leaving 7 bases of the junction unmatched. The CDR3 runs 13 residues.

The rearrangement joins TRBV5-1 to TRBJ2-4; 7 bases are shared with TRBD1. V gave up 4 bases and J gave up 5 bases; unmatched junction bases: 6. Germline loops: CDR1 SGHRS, CDR2 YFSETQ. CDR3 size: 14 residues. The CDR3 DNA follows: TGCGCCAGCAGCGACTACAGGGGTCAAAACATTCAGTACTTC. Its translation: CASSDYRGQNIQYF.

This clonotype was observed a handful of times. The rearrangement links TRBV20-1 to TRBJ2-3, with TRBD2 identical over 7 bases. The CDR3 sequence is 14 residues long. Per germline, CDR1 DFQATT and CDR2 SNEGSKA (reference sequence). Trimming at V came to 3 bases and at J to 0 bases, leaving 3 bases not matched to a gene. The CDR3 nucleotides are TGCAGTGCTAGCCCAGCGGGGAGCACAGATACGCAGTATTTT. Its protein is CSASPAGSTDTQYF.

This clonotype was seen a few times. V and J are TRBV14 and TRBJ2-7, with 7 bases identical to TRBD2. The CDR3 consists of 15 residues. Per the germline V gene, CDR1 is SGHDN and CDR2 is FVKESK. The J segment lost 4 bases and the V segment lost 0 bases, leaving 6 bases of the junction unmatched. In nucleotides, the CDR3 is TGTGCCAGCAGCCAAGACCAAGGGAGGGCTTACGAGCAGTACTTC. It codes for CASSQDQGRAYEQYF.

This clonotype was detected ten times or more. The J gene is TRBJ2-2, the V gene TRBV20-1; tentatively, D is TRBD2 (6 bases). The CDR3 has 14 amino acids. Trimming cost V 1 base and J 6 bases, with 12 bases left between them. Looked up from germline, CDR1 is DFQATT and CDR2 is SNEGSKA (reference sequence). The CDR3: CSARVGGSAGELFF. The CDR3 DNA reads as TGCAGTGCTAGAGTTGGGGGGTCGGCCGGGGAGCTGTTTTTT.

The chain joins TRBV12-3 or TRBV12-4 to TRBJ2-2; possibly TRBD2 for D (6 bases). The CDR3 loop spans 15 amino acids. The V end lost 7 bases, the J end lost 1 base, and 13 bases lay between the germline ends. The CDR3 DNA follows: TGTGCCAGCAAAATTAGCGGATTGAACACCGGGGAGCTGTTTTTT. Protein: CASKISGLNTGELFF.

The J gene is TRBJ2-2, the V gene TRBV15; D ambiguous. Germline values: CDR1 LNHNV, CDR2 YYDKDF (reference sequence). The ends were cut back, 4 bases at V and 1 base at J, with 4 bases in the middle. CDR3 length equals 13 residues. CDR3 amino acids: CATSTGNTGELFF. Written as DNA, the CDR3 is TGTGCCACCAGCACTGGGAACACCGGGGAGCTGTTTTTT.

The chain combines TRBV7-2 with TRBJ2-5; D unresolved. The CDR3 is 15 amino acids. Germline assignment: CDR1 SGHTA and CDR2 FQGNSA. V gave up 5 bases and J gave up 2 bases, with 15 bases separating them. The CDR3 region is CASSQGGFPQETQYF. CDR3 bases: TGTGCCAGCAGCCAAGGCGGTTTCCCGCAAGAGACCCAGTACTTC.

The CDR3 reads CSASLVTNTEAFF. The DNA of the CDR3 is TGCAGCGCCTCACTCGTAACCAACACTGAAGCTTTCTTT. The gene calls are TRBV29-1 and TRBJ1-1; D remains ambiguous. With 7 bases removed from V and 2 bases from J, the gap between germline ends came to 14 bases. This CDR3 spans 13 amino acids. Looked up from germline, CDR1 is SQVTM and CDR2 is ANQGSEA.

The chain recombines TRBV9 with TRBJ2-7; D is tentatively TRBD1 or TRBD2 (5 bases each). There are 15 residues in the CDR3. CDR1 SGDLS and CDR2 YYNGEE come from the germline V gene. With 4 bases removed from V and 3 bases from J, the gap between germline ends came to 17 bases. CDR3 region: CASSTDPRDDYEQYF. In DNA form, the CDR3 reads TGTGCCAGCAGCACAGATCCCCGGGACGACTACGAGCAGTACTTC. The variable domain in full, with the rest retrieved from reference TRBV9 and TRBJ2-7, is DSGVTQTPKHLITATGQRVTLRCSPRSGDLSVYWYQQSLDQGLQFLIQYYNGEERAKGNILERFSAQQFPDLHSELNLSSLELGDSALYFCASSTDPRDDYEQYFGPGTRLTVT.

This clonotype was recorded a few times. The chain carries TRBV29-1 and TRBJ1-3; D is uncertain. This CDR3 is built from 12 residues. Germline V gene lookup returns CDR1 SQVTM and CDR2 ANQGSEA. The V end was cut by 4 bases, the J end by 4 bases, with 8 bases between. The CDR3 bases are TGCAGCGTTGTTCCGAGCGGAAACACCATATATTTT. Translation: CSVVPSGNTIYF.

This clonotype was seen more than once but under ten times. The chain is built from TRBV6-5 and TRBJ1-2, with no clear D. The germline V and J ends were trimmed by 0 bases and 4 bases, with 12 bases remaining between them. Germline CDR1 and CDR2: MNHEY and SVGAGI. CDR3 size: 15 residues. In DNA, the CDR3 is TGTGCCAGCAGTTACTCAAGGACTGCTGCCTATGGCTACACCTTC. This translates into CASSYSRTAAYGYTF.

The chain joins TRBV20-1 to TRBJ2-3; 10 nucleotides line up with TRBD2. Trimming took 2 bases from V and 1 from J; bases not matched to a gene: 12. The CDR3 covers 18 residues. CDR1 is DFQATT and CDR2 is SNEGSKA in the germline V gene (reference sequence). The CDR3 reads CSARNSLAGDEGTDTQYF. CDR3 DNA: TGCAGTGCTAGAAATAGCCTAGCGGGGGACGAAGGCACAGATACGCAGTATTTT.

A few counts support this clonotype. The chain couples TRBV6-1 to TRBJ2-7; D is undetermined. This CDR3 is built from 13 residues. Germline CDR1 reads MNHNS; CDR2 reads SASEGT. Trimming took off 6 bases at V and 6 bases at J, with 15 bases between the two ends. CDR3 nucleotides: TGTGCCAGCAGCAGAACTGGCTTTCTCGAGCAGTACTTC. Amino acids: CASSRTGFLEQYF.

This clonotype was counted between two and nine times. V and J are TRBV28 and TRBJ1-4; TRBD1 matches 11 bases. Looked up from germline, CDR1 is MDHEN and CDR2 is SYDVKM. This CDR3 spans 17 amino acids. With 4 bases clipped from V and 0 bases from J, the junction kept 4 bases outside the gene matches. CDR3 amino acids: CASSSGQGGSTNEKLFF. The DNA for the CDR3 is TGTGCCAGCAGTTCGGGACAGGGGGGTTCAACTAATGAAAAACTGTTTTTT.

In this sample, this clonotype turned up a few times. The chain employs TRBV7-2 and TRBJ2-3; 7 nucleotides agree with TRBD1. Trimming took 4 bases from V and 2 from J; bases not matched to a gene: 6. Germline CDR1 SGHTA, CDR2 FQGNSA. The length of the CDR3 is 15 residues. The CDR3 sequence: CASSYGDSSTDTQYF. The CDR3 DNA is TGTGCCAGCAGCTATGGGGACAGCTCCACAGATACGCAGTATTTT. Full variable domain (rest looked up from reference TRBV7-2 and TRBJ2-3): GAGVSQSPSNKVTEKGKDVELRCDPISGHTALYWYRQSLGQGLEFLIYFQGNSAPDKSGLPSDRFSAERTGGSVSTLTIQRTQQEDSAVYLCASSYGDSSTDTQYFGPGTRLTVL.

This clonotype was observed a few times. The chain carries TRBV12-3 or TRBV12-4 and TRBJ2-1; 10 bases match TRBD2. The CDR3 sequence is 16 residues long. V was pared by 5 bases and J by 4 bases, with 8 bases of the junction left unmatched. CDR3 in DNA: TGTGCCAGCAGTCCCACCCAAGCGGGGGGGTACAATGAGCAGTTCTTC. Translating gives CASSPTQAGGYNEQFF.

This clonotype was picked up a small number of times. V gene TRBV6-2 or TRBV6-3 combines with J gene TRBJ2-7, with 10 bases lining up with TRBD2. The germline V gene has CDR1 MNHEY and CDR2 SVGEGT. CDR3 length: 17 residues. V was clipped by 0 bases and J by 2 bases; unmatched bases: 7. The chain's CDR3 is CASSYSIALAGTYEQYF. For the CDR3, the DNA is TGTGCCAGCAGTTACTCGATTGCACTAGCGGGAACCTACGAGCAGTACTTC.

This clonotype was found many times. This sequence joins TRBV12-3 or TRBV12-4 and TRBJ2-2, with 7 nucleotides matching TRBD1. With 6 bases clipped from V and 2 bases from J, the junction kept 6 bases outside the gene matches. The CDR3 consists of 15 residues. CDR3 nucleotides: TGTGCCAGCAGACGTACAGGGGAAAACACCGGGGAGCTGTTTTTT. It specifies CASRRTGENTGELFF.

The chain is built from TRBV29-1 and TRBJ2-7; 7 bases map to TRBD1. The CDR3 extends over 13 amino acids. Germline CDR1 and CDR2: SQVTM and ANQGSEA. V gave up 4 bases and J gave up 2 bases; unmatched junction bases: 5. CDR3 sequence: CSVVNRGTYEQYF. CDR3 nucleotides: TGCAGCGTTGTGAACAGGGGTACCTACGAGCAGTACTTC.

In its sample, this clonotype was seen a few times. V usage is TRBV28 and J usage is TRBJ2-7, with 9 bases identical to TRBD2. The germline CDR1 and CDR2 sequences are MDHEN and SYDVKM. The CDR3 extends over 15 amino acids. Trimming removed 2 bases from V and 4 bases from J; junction bases left unmatched: 6. The DNA of the CDR3 is TGTGCCAGCAGTTTAGCGGGCGGGGGGGCGTACGAGCAGTACTTC. Its protein product is CASSLAGGGAYEQYF.

This clonotype was seen more than once but under ten times. The genes are TRBV20-1 and TRBJ1-1, with D uncertain. This CDR3 contains 14 residues. In germline, CDR1 is DFQATT, CDR2 SNEGSKA (reference sequence). V lost 6 bases and J lost 0, with 14 bases in between. The CDR3: CSATRLNLNTEAFF. In DNA, the CDR3 is TGCAGTGCCACCAGGTTAAACTTGAACACTGAAGCTTTCTTT.

This clonotype was recorded at least ten times. V and J are TRBV5-5 and TRBJ2-7; no clear D. CDR3 length: 12 residues. Germline lookup yields CDR1 SGHKS and CDR2 YYEKEE (reference sequence). The V end was cut by 2 bases, the J end by 6 bases, with 9 bases between. CDR3: CASSFHAAEQYF. CDR3 DNA sequence: TGTGCCAGCAGCTTTCACGCTGCCGAGCAGTACTTC.

This clonotype came up a few times. This sequence joins TRBV15 and TRBJ2-3; D is unresolved. V lost 5 bases and J lost 2, with 8 bases in between. The CDR3 length is 13 residues. In germline, CDR1 is LNHNV, CDR2 YYDKDF (reference sequence). The CDR3 nucleotides are TGTGCCACCAGCGTTCGAACCACAGATACGCAGTATTTT. Translating gives CATSVRTTDTQYF.

This sequence joins TRBV7-8 and TRBJ2-7; 11 bases are shared with TRBD2. The CDR3 is 16 residues long. V was pared by 4 bases and J by 0 bases, with 5 bases of the junction left unmatched. Germline lookup yields CDR1 SGHVS and CDR2 FQNEAQ. The CDR3 DNA is TGTGCCAGCAGCTCATTACTAGCGGGAGTCTCCTACGAGCAGTACTTC. Translated, it gives CASSSLLAGVSYEQYF.